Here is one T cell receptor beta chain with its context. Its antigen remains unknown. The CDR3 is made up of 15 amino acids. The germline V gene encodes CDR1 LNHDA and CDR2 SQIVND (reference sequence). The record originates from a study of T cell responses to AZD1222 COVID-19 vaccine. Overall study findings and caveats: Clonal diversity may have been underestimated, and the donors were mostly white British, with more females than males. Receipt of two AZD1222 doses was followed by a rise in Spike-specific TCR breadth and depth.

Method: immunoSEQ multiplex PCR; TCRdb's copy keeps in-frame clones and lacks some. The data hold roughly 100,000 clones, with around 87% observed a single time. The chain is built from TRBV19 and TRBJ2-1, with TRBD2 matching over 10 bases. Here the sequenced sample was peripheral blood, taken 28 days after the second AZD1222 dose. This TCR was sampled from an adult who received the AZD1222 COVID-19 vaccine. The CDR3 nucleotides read TGTGCGTCGGGGCTAGCGGGAGCCTCCTACAATGAGCAGTTCTTC. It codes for CASGLAGASYNEQFF.